Listed below are T cell receptor beta chains from one sample, sequenced in a study of post-analysis software for immune sequencing data. TCRdb used MiXCR to reprocess the PCR reads, holding one entry per CDR3 protein. The table lists about 810,000 distinct CDR3 sequences, roughly 50% of them singletons. Specimen: blood. Receptor source: a girl aged 10 to 17 with multiple sclerosis. The CDR3 runs from the conserved cysteine through the conserved F or W. Each record gives: CDR3 protein, V gene, J gene.

CDR3 protein: CASRFYPGDQETQYF
V gene: TRBV6-5
J gene: TRBJ2-5

CDR3 protein: CSVTGSTYEQYF
V gene: TRBV29-1
J gene: TRBJ2-7

CDR3 protein: CASSYHSSVLTF
V gene: TRBV7-2
J gene: TRBJ2-6

CDR3 protein: CASAVSEAFF
V gene: TRBV7-9
J gene: TRBJ1-1

CDR3 protein: CASSLIVGLNEQFF
V gene: TRBV7-2
J gene: TRBJ2-1

CDR3 protein: CASSYSAGTGIDEQYF
V gene: TRBV6-5
J gene: TRBJ2-7

CDR3 protein: CASSLPGKYNEQFF
V gene: TRBV12-3/TRBV12-4
J gene: TRBJ2-1

CDR3 protein: CASTLGQGVRETQYF
V gene: TRBV25-1
J gene: TRBJ2-5

CDR3 protein: CASAWGSGDNVLTF
V gene: TRBV6-5
J gene: TRBJ2-6

CDR3 protein: CASNAGGDQPQHF
V gene: TRBV6-1
J gene: TRBJ1-5

CDR3 protein: CASSPGWWGREESYEQYF
V gene: TRBV11-2
J gene: TRBJ2-7

CDR3 protein: CASSPNPTTGSNEQFF
V gene: TRBV5-1
J gene: TRBJ2-1

CDR3 protein: CASSQDRVYQPQHF
V gene: TRBV3-1
J gene: TRBJ1-5

CDR3 protein: CSVGTGDDGYTF
V gene: TRBV29-1
J gene: TRBJ1-2

CDR3 protein: CASSSSSAGTSGSKQTQYF
V gene: TRBV3-1
J gene: NA

CDR3 protein: CSVETGTGVKTQYF
V gene: TRBV29-1
J gene: TRBJ2-5

CDR3 protein: CASSFTQSGVSDTQYF
V gene: TRBV12-3/TRBV12-4
J gene: TRBJ2-3

CDR3 protein: CASSPRGTLGGDTQYF
V gene: TRBV7-9
J gene: TRBJ2-3

CDR3 protein: CASSKRERTDTQYF
V gene: TRBV27
J gene: TRBJ2-3

CDR3 protein: CVSSEPDRVYGYTF
V gene: TRBV25-1
J gene: TRBJ1-2

CDR3 protein: CASSYGSSPYEQYF
V gene: TRBV6-2/TRBV6-3
J gene: TRBJ2-7

CDR3 protein: CASSDHRRTQYF
V gene: TRBV2
J gene: TRBJ2-5

CDR3 protein: CASSLGWDREYQETQYF
V gene: TRBV7-7
J gene: TRBJ2-5

CDR3 protein: CASSSGLARNEQFF
V gene: TRBV12-3/TRBV12-4
J gene: TRBJ2-1

CDR3 protein: CASSLDEVDTQYF
V gene: TRBV5-6
J gene: TRBJ2-3

CDR3 protein: CASSLGVGRGQLRSDTQYF
V gene: TRBV5-5
J gene: TRBJ2-3

CDR3 protein: CASSLVGHYYEQYF
V gene: TRBV7-2
J gene: NA

CDR3 protein: CASSSGTGPYQPQHF
V gene: TRBV5-5
J gene: TRBJ1-5

CDR3 protein: CASSHGQVEAFF
V gene: TRBV3-1
J gene: TRBJ1-1